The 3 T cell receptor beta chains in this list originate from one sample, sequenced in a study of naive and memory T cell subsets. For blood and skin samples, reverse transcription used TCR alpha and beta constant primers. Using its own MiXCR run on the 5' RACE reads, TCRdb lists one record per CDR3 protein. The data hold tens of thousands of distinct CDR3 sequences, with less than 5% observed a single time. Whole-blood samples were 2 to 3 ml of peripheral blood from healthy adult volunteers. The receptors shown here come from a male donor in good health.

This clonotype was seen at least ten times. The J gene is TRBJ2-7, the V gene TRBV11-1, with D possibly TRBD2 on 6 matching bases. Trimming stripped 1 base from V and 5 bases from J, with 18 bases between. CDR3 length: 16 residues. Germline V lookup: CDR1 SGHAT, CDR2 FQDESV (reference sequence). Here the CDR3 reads CASSLGPSTGENEQYF. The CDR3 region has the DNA TGTGCCAGCAGCTTAGGCCCCTCGACGGGGGAGAACGAGCAGTACTTC.

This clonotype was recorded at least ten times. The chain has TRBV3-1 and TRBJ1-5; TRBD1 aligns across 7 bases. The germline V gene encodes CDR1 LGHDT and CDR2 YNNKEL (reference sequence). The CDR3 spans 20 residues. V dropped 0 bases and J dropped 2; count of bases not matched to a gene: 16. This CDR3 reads CASSQDSRQGRKQGNQPQHF. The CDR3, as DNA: TGTGCCAGCAGCCAAGACTCACGACAGGGACGAAAGCAGGGCAATCAGCCCCAGCATTTT. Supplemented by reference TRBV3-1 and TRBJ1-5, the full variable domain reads DTAVSQTPKYLVTQMGNDKSIKCEQNLGHDTMYWYKQDSKKFLKIMFSYNNKELIINETVPNRFSPKSPDKAHLNLHINSLELGDSAVYFCASSQDSRQGRKQGNQPQHFGDGTRLSIL.

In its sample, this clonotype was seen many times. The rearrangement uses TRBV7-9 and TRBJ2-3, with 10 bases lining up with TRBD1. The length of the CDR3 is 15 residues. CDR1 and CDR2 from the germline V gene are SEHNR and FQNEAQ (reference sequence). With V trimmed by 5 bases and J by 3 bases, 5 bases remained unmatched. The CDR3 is CASSPGQGDTDTQYF. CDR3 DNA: TGTGCCAGCAGCCCAGGACAGGGGGATACAGATACGCAGTATTTT.